Below, 2 T cell receptor beta chains from the same sample are listed, as sequenced in a study of T cells after posttransplantation cyclophosphamide. Profiled with immunoSEQ multiplex PCR; TCRdb holds only in-frame clones, not every one. The sample shows 41,000 or so clones, none of them appearing just once. What was sequenced was PBMCs. Receptors were obtained from a man aged 30 to 45 in good health and a related stem cell transplant donor.

This clone was seen repeatedly, ten times or more. This sequence joins TRBV6-5 and TRBJ2-7, with 8 bases aligning to TRBD2. The CDR3 consists of 14 residues. Germline assignment: CDR1 MNHEY and CDR2 SVGAGI. Trimming took 0 bases from V and 3 from J; bases not matched to a gene: 1. The chain's CDR3 is CASSYSGGVYEQYF. The CDR3 DNA follows: TGTGCCAGCAGTTACTCCGGGGGGGTCTACGAGCAGTACTTC.

At least ten counts were recorded for this clone. The chain couples TRBV23-1 to TRBJ1-5; no clear D. TRBV23-1 is given ORF status, its function remaining uncertain. With 4 bases removed from V and 2 bases from J, the gap between germline ends came to 15 bases. CDR3 size: 16 residues. The DNA for the CDR3 is TGCGCCAGCAGTCGGCGGTGGTGGAAGCGCAATCAGCCCCAGCATTTT. Amino acid sequence: CASSRRWWKRNQPQHF.